This TCR beta chain was sequenced for a study of vaccination and CD4 T cells after COVID-19. Across the study: As a positive control, some control cultures were given a CEFX pool, while others were given an HIV-1 Nef pool or no peptide. Study-level findings and limits: Vaccine-specific clones in convalescent patients were spike mono-reactive in 304 of 307 cases.

With the Oncomine TCR Beta short-read assay, DNA from cultured CD4+ T cells was sequenced. Genomic DNA was isolated from CD4+ T cells that had been cultured. MiXCR, run by TCRdb on the PCR reads, gives a single entry per CDR3 protein. The sample yields around 21,000 distinct CDR3 sequences, around half seen once. This CDR3 has 14 residues. The germline V and J ends were trimmed by 7 bases and 1 base, with 13 bases remaining between them. Specified treatment: approximately 11-day PBMC culture with coronavirus spike peptide pools or control peptides (ViraFEST assay). Half of the medium was exchanged for fresh IL-2 medium, first on day 3 and then on day 7. Note on this clonotype: Antigen unknown.

This sequence was found in a human donor who had recovered from COVID-19. The chain is built from TRBV12-3 or TRBV12-4 and TRBJ1-1; D is undetermined. The sequencing sample was made of CD4+ T cells from blood, cultured in vitro. The CDR3 bases are TGTGCCAGCACCCCGGCCAGGAAGAACACTGAAGCTTTCTTT. Amino acids: CASTPARKNTEAFF.